This T cell receptor (beta chain) was observed in a study of blood T cell repertoires in COVID-19. Overall study: PBMCs, B-cell-depleted T cells, or T cells were the source of the cDNA or gDNA that made up the material.

Libraries were prepared by immunoSEQ multiplex PCR; TCRdb keeps only in-frame clonotypes and omits some of them. Seen here are 250,000 to 300,000 clones, 65% to 90% observed once, and the top ten hold approximately 5%. V lost 4 bases and J lost 4; bases outside the gene matches: 4. CDR3 length: 14 amino acids. Germline CDR1 MNHEY, CDR2 SMNVEV (reference sequence). V and J are TRBV27 and TRBJ1-2; 9 positions agree with TRBD1. Sequencing used peripheral blood. The TCR was taken from a man aged 45-65 years with active or convalescent COVID-19. CDR3 nucleotide sequence: TGTGCCAGCAGTTCCGGGACAGGGAGCTATGGCTACACCTTC. It yields the protein CASSSGTGSYGYTF.